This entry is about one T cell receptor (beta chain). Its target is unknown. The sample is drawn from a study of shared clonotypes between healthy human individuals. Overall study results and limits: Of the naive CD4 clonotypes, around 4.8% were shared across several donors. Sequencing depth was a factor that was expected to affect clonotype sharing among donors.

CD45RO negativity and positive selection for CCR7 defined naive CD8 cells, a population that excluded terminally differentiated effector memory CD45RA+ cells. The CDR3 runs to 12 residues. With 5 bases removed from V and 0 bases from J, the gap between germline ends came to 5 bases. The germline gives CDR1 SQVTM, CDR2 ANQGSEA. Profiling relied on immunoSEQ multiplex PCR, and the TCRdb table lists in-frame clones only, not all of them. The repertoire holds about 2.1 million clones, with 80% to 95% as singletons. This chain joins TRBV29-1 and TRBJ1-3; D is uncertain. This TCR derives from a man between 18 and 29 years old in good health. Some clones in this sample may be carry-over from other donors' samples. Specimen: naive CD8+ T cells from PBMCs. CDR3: CSVHLSGNTIYF. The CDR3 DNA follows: TGCAGCGTTCACCTCTCTGGAAACACCATATATTTT.